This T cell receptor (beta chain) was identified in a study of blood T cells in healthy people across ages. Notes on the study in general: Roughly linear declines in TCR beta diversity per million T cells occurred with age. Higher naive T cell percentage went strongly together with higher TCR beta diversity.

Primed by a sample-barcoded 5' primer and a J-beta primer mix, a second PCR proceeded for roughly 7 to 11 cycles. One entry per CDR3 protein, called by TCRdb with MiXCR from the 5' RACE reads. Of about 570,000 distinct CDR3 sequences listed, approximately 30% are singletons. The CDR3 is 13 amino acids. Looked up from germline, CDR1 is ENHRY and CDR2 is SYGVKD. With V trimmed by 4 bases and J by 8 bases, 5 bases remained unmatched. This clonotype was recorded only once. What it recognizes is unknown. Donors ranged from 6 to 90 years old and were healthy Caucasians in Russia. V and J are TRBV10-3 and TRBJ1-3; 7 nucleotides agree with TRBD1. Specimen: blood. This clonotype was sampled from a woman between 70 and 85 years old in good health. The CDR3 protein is CAISGQGVYTIYF. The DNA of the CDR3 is TGTGCCATCAGTGGGCAGGGGGTATACACCATATATTTT.